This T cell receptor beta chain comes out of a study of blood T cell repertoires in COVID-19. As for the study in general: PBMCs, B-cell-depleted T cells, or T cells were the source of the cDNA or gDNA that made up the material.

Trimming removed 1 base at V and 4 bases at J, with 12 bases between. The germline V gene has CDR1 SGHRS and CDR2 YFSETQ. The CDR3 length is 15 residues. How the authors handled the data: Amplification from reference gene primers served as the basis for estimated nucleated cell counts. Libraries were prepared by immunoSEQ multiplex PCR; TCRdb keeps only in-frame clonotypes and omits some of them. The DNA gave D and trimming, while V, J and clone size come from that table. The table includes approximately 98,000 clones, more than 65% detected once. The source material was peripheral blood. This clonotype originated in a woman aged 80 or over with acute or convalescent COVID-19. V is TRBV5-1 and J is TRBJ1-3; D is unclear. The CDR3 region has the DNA TGCGCCAGCAGCTTGCGCGCAGGCTCCGGAAACACCATATATTTT. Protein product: CASSLRAGSGNTIYF.